Below are 9 T cell receptor beta chains sequenced from a single sample in a study of T-cell reconstitution after alpha-beta-depleted transplantation in children. It was with unique molecular identifiers that the TCRbeta library was prepared. TCRdb re-called the PCR reads with MiXCR, one entry per CDR3 protein. Of some 310,000 distinct CDR3 sequences in the sample, roughly 25% were seen once. The specimen comprised PBMCs, mostly from graft donor cells, sampled 180 days after TCRalphabeta/CD19-depleted stem cell transplant. The receptors come from a male patient younger than 18 who had a stem cell transplant for acute lymphoblastic leukemia, so the T cells may come from the graft donor.

The J gene is TRBJ2-1, the V gene TRBV7-8; the D gene is possibly TRBD2 (6 bases). The germline gives CDR1 SGHVS, CDR2 FQNEAQ. The V and J ends lost 5 bases and 5 bases respectively, with 16 bases between them. The CDR3 loop spans 15 amino acids. The CDR3 reads CASSPRPERDNEQFF. The CDR3 DNA sequence: TGTGCCAGCAGCCCTAGACCAGAGCGGGACAATGAGCAGTTCTTC.

This clonotype was counted only a few times. The chain uses TRBV7-9 and TRBJ1-1, with 7 bases aligning to TRBD1. Trimming removed 6 bases from V and 4 bases from J; junction bases left unmatched: 8. Per the germline V gene, CDR1 is SEHNR and CDR2 is FQNEAQ (reference sequence). The CDR3 contains 14 residues. The CDR3 loop is CASRGRDRPTEAFF. CDR3 DNA: TGTGCCAGCAGGGGGAGGGACAGACCCACTGAAGCTTTCTTT.

The V gene is TRBV9, the J gene TRBJ1-1; possible D gene TRBD1, 6 bases. The CDR3 totals 14 residues. Trimming shortened V by 1 base and J by 2 bases, and 9 bases separated the two germline ends. The germline gives CDR1 SGDLS, CDR2 YYNGEE. This CDR3 reads CASSVTGINTEAFF. The CDR3 bases are TGTGCCAGCAGCGTAACAGGGATAAACACTGAAGCTTTCTTT.

This clonotype was recorded a few times. The gene calls are TRBV12-3 or TRBV12-4 and TRBJ1-4; no firm D call. This CDR3 spans 12 amino acids. The ends were cut back, 1 base at V and 8 bases at J, with 5 bases in the middle. The DNA for the CDR3 is TGTGCCAGCAGTTTAGTGGGGGAAAAACTGTTTTTT. This gives the protein CASSLVGEKLFF.

This clonotype was seen a single time. The chain uses TRBV12-3 or TRBV12-4 and TRBJ2-2; D is uncertain. There are 14 residues in the CDR3. V was trimmed by 2 bases and J by 8 bases, leaving 12 bases between them. The CDR3 sequence is CASSLTAALGELFF. For the CDR3, the DNA is TGTGCCAGCAGTTTAACTGCCGCCTTAGGGGAGCTGTTTTTT.

This chain uses TRBV27 with TRBJ2-3; 7 bases line up with TRBD1. Germline V gene lookup returns CDR1 MNHEY and CDR2 SMNVEV (reference sequence). This CDR3 contains 12 residues. J was trimmed by 10 bases and V by 3 bases; bases with no gene match: 4. This chain's CDR3 is CASSFPQGSQYF. In nucleotides, the CDR3 is TGTGCCAGCAGTTTCCCACAGGGGTCGCAGTATTTT.

The J gene is TRBJ2-7, the V gene TRBV6-1, with 11 bases matching TRBD2. The CDR3 has 15 amino acids. In germline, CDR1 is MNHNS, CDR2 SASEGT. The junction had 7 bases not matched to a gene; V was cut back by 5 bases and J by 4 bases. DNA for the CDR3: TGTGCCAGCAGTAGTCGGAGGACTAGCGGGTACGAGCAGTACTTC. Its protein product is CASSSRRTSGYEQYF.

The table lists this clonotype with a few counts. The chain combines TRBV4-1 with TRBJ2-2; the D call may be TRBD1 or TRBD2 (5 bases each). The V end was cut by 4 bases, the J end by 4 bases, with 13 bases between. The CDR3 spans 15 residues. Germline V gene sequence: CDR1 MGHRA, CDR2 YSYEKL. CDR3 region: CASSRSAGSTGELFF. CDR3 nucleotides: TGCGCCAGCAGCCGATCAGCAGGGAGCACCGGGGAGCTGTTTTTT.

The sample holds a few counts of this clonotype. The chain joins TRBV5-1 to TRBJ2-1, with TRBD2 matching over 14 bases. Per the germline V gene, CDR1 is SGHRS and CDR2 is YFSETQ. The trim removed 4 bases at V and 5 bases at J, leaving 5 bases unmatched. CDR3 length equals 16 residues. The CDR3 spells CASSPGLAGGHNEQFF. In nucleotides, the CDR3 is TGCGCCAGCAGCCCCGGACTAGCGGGAGGCCACAATGAGCAGTTCTTC.